Each of the 25 T cell receptor beta chains below was sequenced from the same sample in a study of blood T cell repertoires in COVID-19. Clones were sequenced by immunoSEQ multiplex PCR, and TCRdb holds only the in-frame ones, with some missing. Of about 200,000 clones detected, 80% to 90% appear once; the ten largest clones hold about 5%. Source material: peripheral blood. All receptors derive from a woman of 80 years or more with acute or convalescent COVID-19.

The CDR3 region is CASSSIPGDSYEQYF. The CDR3 bases are TGCGCCAGCAGCTCAATTCCAGGGGACTCCTACGAGCAGTACTTC. J is TRBJ2-7 and V is TRBV5-1, with D possibly TRBD1 on 6 matching bases. The CDR3 contains 15 residues. Trimming removed 3 bases at V and 0 bases at J, with 13 bases between. Germline CDR1 and CDR2: SGHRS and YFSETQ.

This chain uses TRBV29-1 with TRBJ2-1; the match to TRBD1 covers 8 bases. Germline CDR1 reads SQVTM; CDR2 reads ANQGSEA. V was pared by 3 bases and J by 4 bases, with 8 bases of the junction left unmatched. The CDR3 loop spans 15 amino acids. CDR3 bases: TGCAGCGTTGACAATCGGGACAGGCTTTACAATGAGCAGTTCTTC. Its translation: CSVDNRDRLYNEQFF.

The genes are TRBV6-2 or TRBV6-3 and TRBJ1-2, with D hard to call. Between the trimmed V and J ends, which lost 5 bases and 4 bases, there was a span of 11 bases. The CDR3 totals 13 residues. CDR1 is MNHEY, CDR2 SVGEGT, per germline. The CDR3 sequence is CASSKVPGYGYTF. DNA of the CDR3: TGTGCCAGCAGTAAGGTCCCGGGCTATGGCTACACCTTC.

This chain joins TRBV24-1 and TRBJ2-7; 11 bases map to TRBD2. Germline V gene data show CDR1 as KGHDR and CDR2 as SFDVKD. After removal of 3 bases from V and 2 bases from J, the junction contained 2 bases not matched to a gene. The CDR3 runs 15 residues. This chain's CDR3 is CATSDPTSGAYEQYF. The CDR3 DNA reads TGTGCCACCAGTGATCCGACTAGCGGGGCCTACGAGCAGTACTTC.

The genes are TRBV5-1 and TRBJ1-1; tentatively, D is TRBD1 (6 bases). Trimming pared 1 base from V and 5 bases from J, leaving 15 bases between. This CDR3 contains 15 residues. Germline values: CDR1 SGHRS, CDR2 YFSETQ. CDR3 amino acids: CASSLSRERGTEAFF. The DNA for the CDR3 is TGCGCCAGCAGCTTGAGCAGGGAAAGGGGGACTGAAGCTTTCTTT.

The rearrangement links TRBV6-2 or TRBV6-3 to TRBJ1-1; D is ambiguous. The V end was cut by 2 bases, the J end by 0 bases, with 7 bases between. Per the germline V gene, CDR1 is MNHEY and CDR2 is SVGEGT. This CDR3 comprises 14 residues. CDR3 bases: TGTGCCAGCAGTTACGGGCAGATGAACACTGAAGCTTTCTTT. Protein: CASSYGQMNTEAFF.

The V call is TRBV11-2, the J call TRBJ1-3; D gene ambiguous. The ends were cut back, 5 bases at V and 0 bases at J, with 14 bases in the middle. There are 16 residues in the CDR3. Germline V gives CDR1 SGHAT, CDR2 FQNNGV. CDR3 nucleotide sequence: TGTGCCAGCAGCCCCTTTATGAGAGACTCTGGAAACACCATATATTTT. This sequence encodes CASSPFMRDSGNTIYF.

The sample holds one count of this clone. The chain combines TRBV9 with TRBJ2-4, with 8 bases matching TRBD2. V was pared by 3 bases and J by 6 bases, with 5 bases of the junction left unmatched. CDR1 and CDR2 from the germline V gene are SGDLS and YYNGEE. This CDR3 contains 14 residues. This CDR3 reads CASSASTSANIQYF. The CDR3, as DNA: TGTGCCAGCAGCGCATCGACTAGCGCAAACATTCAGTACTTC.

V and J are TRBV23-1 and TRBJ1-6, with D possibly TRBD1 on 5 matching bases. TRBV23-1 is assigned to the ORF class and has an uncertain function. There are 14 residues in the CDR3. V lost 8 bases to trimming and J lost 1 base, with 9 bases between them. The CDR3 DNA follows: TGCGCCAGCGGCAGGGATTCCTATAATTCACCCCTCCACTTT. Encoded protein: CASGRDSYNSPLHF.

The DNA of the CDR3 is TGTGCCAGCAGCTTTCTTCTCGACAGTCGGAACACTGAAGCTTTCTTT. Its protein is CASSFLLDSRNTEAFF. The chain links TRBV7-2 to TRBJ1-1; a weak D match, TRBD1 (5 bases). The CDR3 contains 16 residues. The V end was cut by 3 bases, the J end by 1 base, with 15 bases between. Looked up from germline, CDR1 is SGHTA and CDR2 is FQGNSA.

The J gene is TRBJ2-1, the V gene TRBV7-2; 9 bases match TRBD2. CDR1 and CDR2 (germline): SGHTA, FQGNSA. The CDR3 extends over 14 amino acids. V was pared by 6 bases and J by 2 bases, with 2 bases of the junction left unmatched. CDR3 sequence (DNA): TGTGCCAGCAGAGGCGGGGGGGCCTACAATGAGCAGTTCTTC. Its translation: CASRGGGAYNEQFF.

The chain has TRBV24-1 and TRBJ1-2, with D possibly TRBD1 on 6 matching bases. Germline values: CDR1 KGHDR, CDR2 SFDVKD. The CDR3 consists of 14 residues. The V and J ends lost 2 bases and 4 bases respectively, with 10 bases between them. The CDR3 spells CATSDSWTAYGYTF. The CDR3 nucleotides read TGTGCCACCAGTGATTCATGGACAGCCTATGGCTACACCTTC.

The genes are TRBV6-5 and TRBJ2-7; TRBD2 is a possible D gene (6 bases). Per the germline V gene, CDR1 is MNHEY and CDR2 is SVGAGI. This CDR3 has 14 residues. The V end lost 2 bases, the J end lost 5 bases, and 13 bases lay between the germline ends. The CDR3 loop is CASSYGGMINEQYF. DNA of the CDR3: TGTGCCAGCAGTTACGGCGGGATGATTAACGAGCAGTACTTC.

This chain uses TRBV9 with TRBJ1-2; possibly TRBD1 for D (5 bases). V shed 4 bases and J shed 4 bases, with 11 bases lying between them. The CDR3 loop spans 13 amino acids. Germline assignment: CDR1 SGDLS and CDR2 YYNGEE. This CDR3 reads CASSTDRFYGYTF. DNA for the CDR3: TGTGCCAGCAGCACCGACAGATTCTATGGCTACACCTTC.

The chain recombines TRBV7-2 with TRBJ2-7, with 14 bases that match TRBD2. CDR3 length: 15 residues. CDR1 and CDR2 from the germline V gene are SGHTA and FQGNSA. J lost 5 bases, V lost 5 bases, and 5 bases had no gene match. The chain's CDR3 is CASSPRLAGGNEQYF. In nucleotides, the CDR3 is TGTGCCAGCAGCCCTAGACTAGCGGGAGGGAACGAGCAGTACTTC.

This chain links TRBV19 with TRBJ2-2; possibly TRBD1 for D (6 bases). Trimming took off 3 bases at V and 7 bases at J, with 12 bases between the two ends. The CDR3 consists of 14 residues. From germline, CDR1 is LNHDA and CDR2 SQIVND (reference sequence). This CDR3 is CASSILGAVGELFF. The CDR3, as DNA: TGTGCCAGTAGTATTTTGGGGGCGGTCGGGGAGCTGTTTTTT.

V usage is TRBV30 and J usage is TRBJ2-7; TRBD1 is a possible D gene (6 bases). Trimming stripped 1 base from V and 0 bases from J, with 7 bases between. The CDR3 covers 13 residues. Germline loops: CDR1 GTSNPN, CDR2 SVGIG (reference sequence). The CDR3, as DNA: TGTGCCTGGAGTGCGGACAGCTCCTACGAGCAGTACTTC. It is translated as CAWSADSSYEQYF.

J is TRBJ2-7 and V is TRBV7-6; unclear D gene. The CDR3 is 12 amino acids. The V end was cut by 5 bases, the J end by 4 bases, with 9 bases between. The V gene's germline CDR1 is SGHVS and CDR2 FNYEAQ. In DNA, the CDR3 is TGTGCCAGCAGCACCCCGGGTTACGAGCAGTACTTC. Translating gives CASSTPGYEQYF.

For the CDR3, the DNA is TGTGCCAGCAGCTTAGGGATAGAGGCCCTTCATGGCTACACCTTC. It yields the protein CASSLGIEALHGYTF. V is TRBV7-2 and J is TRBJ1-2, with unresolved D. CDR3 length equals 15 residues. Germline CDR1 is SGHTA and CDR2 is FQGNSA. Trimming shortened V by 1 base and J by 6 bases, and 15 bases separated the two germline ends.

The V call is TRBV4-3, the J call TRBJ2-2, with 12 positions matching TRBD1. The V gene's germline CDR1 is LGHNA and CDR2 YSLEER. The CDR3 sequence is 16 residues long. Trimming at V came to 4 bases and at J to 8 bases, leaving 8 bases not matched to a gene. The CDR3 loop is CASSPRDRGLSGELFF. The CDR3 DNA reads TGCGCCAGCAGCCCTCGGGACAGGGGGCTCTCGGGGGAGCTGTTTTTT.

The chain uses TRBV28 and TRBJ1-1; 7 bases match TRBD1. CDR1 is MDHEN, CDR2 SYDVKM, per germline. The CDR3 has 14 amino acids. The V segment lost 2 bases and the J segment 4 bases; nucleotides outside the gene matches: 4. The CDR3 is CASSLPTGVTEAFF. CDR3 bases: TGTGCCAGCAGTTTACCCACAGGGGTCACTGAAGCTTTCTTT.

The chain uses TRBV18 and TRBJ2-1; D perhaps matches TRBD1 (5 bases). The V gene lost 2 bases and the J gene lost 5 bases, with 13 bases spanning the gap. CDR1 is KGHSH and CDR2 is LQKENI in the germline V gene. The CDR3 runs 15 residues. CDR3 in amino acids: CASSPFRGADNEQFF. The CDR3, as DNA: TGTGCCAGCTCACCATTTAGGGGCGCGGACAATGAGCAGTTCTTC.

The rearrangement links TRBV28 to TRBJ1-1; D not resolved. Germline V gene sequence: CDR1 MDHEN, CDR2 SYDVKM. V was clipped by 3 bases and J by 1 base, with 6 bases between them. This CDR3 is 13 amino acids long. The CDR3 loop is CASSLPGNTEAFF. For the CDR3, the DNA is TGTGCCAGCAGTTTGCCGGGGAACACTGAAGCTTTCTTT.

This clone appeared a single time. This chain links TRBV19 with TRBJ2-5, with 7 nucleotides matching TRBD1. Trimming took 5 bases from V and 4 from J; bases not matched to a gene: 10. This CDR3 has 15 residues. Germline V gives CDR1 LNHDA, CDR2 SQIVND (reference sequence). This CDR3 is CASSPPGTVTETQYF. The CDR3 DNA sequence: TGTGCCAGTAGTCCGCCAGGGACAGTGACAGAGACCCAGTACTTC.

The CDR3 DNA reads as TGCGCCAGCAGCCGCTATCTAGCGGGAGGTGGCAATGAGCAGTTCTTC. Protein product: CASSRYLAGGGNEQFF. The chain joins TRBV4-3 to TRBJ2-1; 11 bases align to TRBD2. V gave up 4 bases and J gave up 6 bases; unmatched junction bases: 8. This CDR3 comprises 16 residues. The V gene's germline CDR1 is LGHNA and CDR2 YSLEER.